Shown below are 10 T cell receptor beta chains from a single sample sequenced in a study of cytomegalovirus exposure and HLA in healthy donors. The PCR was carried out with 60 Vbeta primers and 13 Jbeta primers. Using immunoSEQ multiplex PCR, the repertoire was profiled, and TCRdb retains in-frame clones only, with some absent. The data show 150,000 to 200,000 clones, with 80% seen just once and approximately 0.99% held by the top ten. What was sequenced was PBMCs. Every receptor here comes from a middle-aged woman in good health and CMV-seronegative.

CDR3: CASNLARGTEAFF. For the CDR3, the DNA is TGTGCCAGCAACCTAGCTAGGGGCACTGAAGCTTTCTTT. V and J are TRBV11-1 and TRBJ1-1; D might be TRBD1 (5 bases). V lost 7 bases and J lost 4, with 13 bases in between. Germline V CDR1 and CDR2: SGHAT, FQDESV (reference sequence). The CDR3 runs to 13 residues.

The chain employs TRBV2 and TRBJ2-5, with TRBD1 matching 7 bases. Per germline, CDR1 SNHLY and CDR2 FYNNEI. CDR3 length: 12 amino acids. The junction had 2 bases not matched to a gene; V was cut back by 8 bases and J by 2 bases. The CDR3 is CASWGQQETQYF. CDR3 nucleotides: TGTGCCAGCTGGGGACAGCAAGAGACCCAGTACTTC.

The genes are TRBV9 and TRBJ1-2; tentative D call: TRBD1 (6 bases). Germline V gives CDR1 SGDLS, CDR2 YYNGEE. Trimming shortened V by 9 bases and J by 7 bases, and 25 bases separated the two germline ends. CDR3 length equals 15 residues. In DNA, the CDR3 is TGTGCCACGAAGCCTCGCAGGGGTCGTTTGGGTGGCTACACCTTC. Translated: CATKPRRGRLGGYTF.

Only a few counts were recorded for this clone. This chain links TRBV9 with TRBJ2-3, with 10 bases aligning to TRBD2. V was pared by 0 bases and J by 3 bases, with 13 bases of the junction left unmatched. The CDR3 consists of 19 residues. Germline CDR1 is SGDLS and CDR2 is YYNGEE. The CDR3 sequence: CASSVVQREGLGVTDTQYF. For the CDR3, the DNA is TGTGCCAGCAGCGTAGTCCAGCGGGAGGGCCTGGGGGTGACAGATACGCAGTATTTT.

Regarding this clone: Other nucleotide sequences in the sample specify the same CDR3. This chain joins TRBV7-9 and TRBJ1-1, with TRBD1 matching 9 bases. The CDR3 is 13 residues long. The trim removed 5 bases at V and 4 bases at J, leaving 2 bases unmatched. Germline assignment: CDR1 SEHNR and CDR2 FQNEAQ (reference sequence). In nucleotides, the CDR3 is TGTGCCAGCAGCCTGGACAGGGGCACTGAAGCTTTCTTT. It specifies CASSLDRGTEAFF.

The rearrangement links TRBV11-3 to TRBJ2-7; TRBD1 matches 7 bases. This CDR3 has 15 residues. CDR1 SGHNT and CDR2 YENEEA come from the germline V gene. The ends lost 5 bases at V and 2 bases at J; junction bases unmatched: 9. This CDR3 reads CASSPRQGGPYEQYV. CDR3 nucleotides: TGTGCCAGCAGCCCCCGACAGGGTGGTCCCTACGAGCAGTACGTC.

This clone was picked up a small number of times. The CDR3, as DNA: TGTGCCAGCAGCTTGGGCGCAGGTTACGAGCAGTACGTC. The encoded protein is CASSLGAGYEQYV. This chain links TRBV7-3 with TRBJ2-7, with D unclear. Trimming shortened V by 3 bases and J by 4 bases, and 10 bases separated the two germline ends. The CDR3 spans 13 residues. Germline V CDR1 and CDR2: SGHTA, FQGTGA.

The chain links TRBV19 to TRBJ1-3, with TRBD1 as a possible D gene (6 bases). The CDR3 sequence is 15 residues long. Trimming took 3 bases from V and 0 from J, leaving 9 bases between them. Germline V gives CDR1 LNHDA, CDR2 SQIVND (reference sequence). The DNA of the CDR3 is TGTGCCAGTAGTATGGACAGTGCCTCTGGAAACACCATATATTTT. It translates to CASSMDSASGNTIYF.

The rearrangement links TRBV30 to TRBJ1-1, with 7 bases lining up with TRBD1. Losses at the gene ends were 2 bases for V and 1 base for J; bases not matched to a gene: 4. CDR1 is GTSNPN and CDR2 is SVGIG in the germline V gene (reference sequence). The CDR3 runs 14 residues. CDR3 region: CAWSSRTGNTEAFF. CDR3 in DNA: TGTGCCTGGAGTTCGCGGACAGGGAACACTGAAGCTTTCTTT.

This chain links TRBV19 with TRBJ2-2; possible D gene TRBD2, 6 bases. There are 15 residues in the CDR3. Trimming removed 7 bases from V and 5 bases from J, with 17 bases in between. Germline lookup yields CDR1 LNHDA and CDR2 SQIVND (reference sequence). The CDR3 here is CASKEGRVGTGELFF. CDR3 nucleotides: TGTGCCAGTAAGGAGGGAAGAGTGGGGACCGGGGAGCTGTTTTTT.